The 24 T cell receptor beta chains listed next were all sequenced from one sample in a study of T cells in women clearing cervical HPV infection. Method: immunoSEQ multiplex PCR; TCRdb's copy keeps in-frame clones and lacks some. This sample's table reports 15,000 to 20,000 clones. The specimen sequenced was blood buffy coat. The receptors originated from a woman between 18 and 70 years old with a cervical HPV16 infection that either progressed to CIN3+ or cleared (not recorded which).

With regard to this clone: The read stops 3 residues short of the end of the CDR3; the missing end is completed from the germline J gene. This chain joins TRBV30 and TRBJ1-2; D is undetermined. The germline CDR1 and CDR2 sequences are GTSNPN and SVGIG (reference sequence). CDR3 length equals 14 residues. The CDR3 bases that were read are TGTGCCCACCGGGTAGCGGGGATCAAGCGGACC. Encoded protein: CAHRVAGIKRT. The whole CDR3 sequence is CAHRVAGIKRTYTF.

About this clone itself: The read terminates 3 residues before the CDR3 end, so the remaining end is supplied by the germline J gene. The chain combines TRBV29-1 with TRBJ2-3, with D tentatively TRBD1 (6 bases). Germline V gene data show CDR1 as SQVTM and CDR2 as ANQGSEA. The CDR3 spans 14 residues. The V end lost 5 bases, the J end lost 0 bases, and 12 bases lay between the germline ends. CDR3 bases read: TGCAGCGTTAAGGGGGTATTTAGCACAGATACG. It yields the protein CSVKGVFSTDT. The whole CDR3 protein reads CSVKGVFSTDTQYF.

As for this clone: The read falls 3 residues short of the CDR3 end, and the missing part is taken from the germline J gene. The chain uses TRBV14 and TRBJ2-4; D remains unclear. The CDR3 spans 15 residues. The germline CDR1 and CDR2 sequences are SGHDN and FVKESK. Trimming stripped 0 bases from V and 2 bases from J, with 8 bases between. The covered CDR3 bases are TGTGCCAGCAGCCAAGATCGGTACCCCAAAAACATT. Translating gives CASSQDRYPKNI. The CDR3 as a whole reads CASSQDRYPKNIQYF.

About this clone itself: The CDR3 end is not reached by the read, which stops 3 residues before it; the germline J gene fills it in. The chain is built from TRBV18 and TRBJ1-1; D might be TRBD1 (5 bases). CDR3 length: 17 amino acids. CDR1 and CDR2 from the germline V gene are KGHSH and LQKENI. The CDR3 protein is CASSPGLRLAGEYEAFF. CDR3 DNA, as far as it was read: TGTGCCAGCTCCCCGGGTCTGCGGTTAGCGGGGGAGTACGAG.

Remarks on this clone: The read stops 3 residues short of the end of the CDR3; the missing end is completed from the germline J gene. This chain connects TRBV18 to TRBJ1-1; D is uncertain. Germline lookup yields CDR1 KGHSH and CDR2 LQKENI. This CDR3 spans 14 amino acids. The germline V and J ends were trimmed by 4 bases and 0 bases, with 9 bases remaining between them. This chain's CDR3 is CASSRNSLNTEAFF. The sequenced CDR3 bases are TGTGCCAGCTCACGAAACTCTTTGAACACTGAA. Looking up the rest from reference TRBV18 and TRBJ1-1 gives the full variable domain: NAGVMQNPRHLVRRRGQEARLRCSPMKGHSHVYWYRQLPEEGLKFMVYLQKENIIDESGMPKERFSAEFPKEGPSILRIQQVVRGDSAAYFCASSRNSLNTEAFFGQGTRLTVV.

Turning to this clone: The read ends 3 residues before the CDR3 terminus; that terminus is restored from the germline J gene. J is TRBJ2-1 and V is TRBV19; D gene unclear. The ends were cut back, 1 base at V and 3 bases at J, with 7 bases in the middle. Per germline, CDR1 LNHDA and CDR2 SQIVND (reference sequence). This CDR3 region has 14 residues. The DNA read from the CDR3 is TGTGCCAGTAGTATAGTGTCGGGCTACAATGAG. Protein: CASSIVSGYNE. The CDR3, in full, reads CASSIVSGYNEQFF.

With regard to this clone: The read ends 3 residues before the CDR3 terminus; that terminus is restored from the germline J gene. The V and J genes are TRBV4-1 and TRBJ2-7; TRBD2 aligns across 8 bases. The CDR3 length is 14 residues. The V gene end was trimmed by 0 bases and the J gene end by 6 bases; junction bases not matched to a gene: 4. CDR1 is MGHRA and CDR2 is YSYEKL in the germline V gene. CDR3 bases read: TGCGCCAGCAGCCAAGATAGGACTAGCTTCGAG. Its protein product is CASSQDRTSFE. The entire CDR3 protein reads CASSQDRTSFEQYF.

CDR3 DNA (partial): TGTGCCAGCAGCAAACAGGGGTTGGATGGC. It is translated as CASSKQGLDG. The CDR3 in full is CASSKQGLDGYTF. The gene calls are TRBV2 and TRBJ1-2; TRBD1 aligns across 7 bases. The read ends 3 residues before the CDR3 terminus; that terminus is restored from the germline J gene. The CDR3 contains 13 residues. Germline V lookup: CDR1 SNHLY, CDR2 FYNNEI. J was trimmed by 6 bases and V by 6 bases; bases with no gene match: 7.

Concerning this clone itself: Coverage ceases 3 residues before the CDR3 finishes, and the germline J gene fills in the end. The chain joins TRBV10-3 to TRBJ2-3; 11 bases fit TRBD2. This CDR3 comprises 15 residues. In germline, CDR1 is ENHRY, CDR2 SYGVKD. V was pared by 6 bases and J by 2 bases, with 4 bases of the junction left unmatched. CDR3 sequence: CAIRDSGGDTDTQYF. The DNA read from the CDR3 is TGTGCCATCAGAGATAGCGGGGGGGACACAGATACG.

As regards this clone: The read terminates 3 residues ahead of where the CDR3 ends, so the germline J gene completes it. The gene calls are TRBV30 and TRBJ2-3; tentatively, D is TRBD1 (6 bases). This CDR3 is built from 13 residues. Germline values: CDR1 GTSNPN, CDR2 SVGIG (reference sequence). The CDR3 DNA, read in part, is TGTGCCTGGAACAGGGAAGCGCAAGAGACG. This codes for CAWNREAQET. The complete CDR3 sequence is CAWNREAQETQYF.

In the case of this clone: The CDR3 goes on 3 residues after the read ends, and that part is filled in from the germline J gene. The chain couples TRBV10-2 to TRBJ2-3; D is unresolved. With 6 bases removed from V and 1 base from J, the gap between germline ends came to 8 bases. This CDR3 has 13 residues. Germline assignment: CDR1 WSHSY and CDR2 SAAADI. CDR3 bases read: TGCGCCAGCAGGGAAAGGGGCACAGATACG. This translates into CASRERGTDT. The CDR3 reads in full as CASRERGTDTQYF.

The CDR3 DNA, read in part, is TGTGCCAGCTCACCAGCAGGTGATACCTACAATGAG. This sequence encodes CASSPAGDTYNE. The entire CDR3 protein reads CASSPAGDTYNEQFF. The V and J genes are TRBV18 and TRBJ2-1; D is ambiguous. The read stops 3 residues short of the end of the CDR3; the missing end is completed from the germline J gene. The V gene lost 2 bases and the J gene lost 2 bases, with 10 bases spanning the gap. Looked up from germline, CDR1 is KGHSH and CDR2 is LQKENI. This CDR3 is 15 amino acids long.

To note about this clone: The missing CDR3 end, 3 residues past where the read stops, is filled in from the germline J gene. The chain joins TRBV30 to TRBJ1-6; no firm D call. The CDR3 is 15 amino acids. The ends were cut back, 4 bases at V and 10 bases at J, with 20 bases in the middle. CDR1 is GTSNPN, CDR2 SVGIG, per germline (reference sequence). The sequenced CDR3 bases are TGTGCCTGGATTAGCGGACGGATCGCGGGGTCACCC. Encoded protein: CAWISGRIAGSP. The full CDR3 protein is CAWISGRIAGSPLHF.

As concerns this clone: Sequencing ends 3 residues short of the CDR3 end; the germline J gene provides the rest. The J gene is TRBJ1-1, the V gene TRBV18, with D possibly matching TRBD1 (5 bases). CDR1 is KGHSH, CDR2 LQKENI, per germline. This CDR3 comprises 12 residues. The V end lost 10 bases, the J end lost 5 bases, and 14 bases lay between the germline ends. CDR3 bases read: TGTGCCACCTCTAGGGGTGGGACTGAA. The encoded protein is CATSRGGTE. The whole CDR3 protein is CATSRGGTEAFF.

As to this clone: The sequence runs out 3 residues before the end of the CDR3; the remainder is reconstructed from the germline J gene. The chain employs TRBV18 and TRBJ2-2; TRBD1 matches at 8 bases. Germline CDR1 and CDR2: KGHSH and LQKENI. The CDR3 is made up of 16 amino acids. J was trimmed by 7 bases and V by 0 bases; bases with no gene match: 7. The sequenced part of the CDR3 DNA is TGTGCCAGCTCACCACCGTCCCAGGGGGCTGTCGGGGAG. It codes for CASSPPSQGAVGE. The entire CDR3 protein reads CASSPPSQGAVGELFF.

A remark on this clone: The observed sequence ends 3 residues before the CDR3 terminus, with the missing tail filled in from the germline J gene. The genes are TRBV19 and TRBJ1-5; TRBD1 matches 9 bases. CDR3 size: 14 residues. Germline V gives CDR1 LNHDA, CDR2 SQIVND (reference sequence). The part of the CDR3 DNA that was read is TGTGCCAGTAGTACACCAGGGACAGGGAGACCC. Translating gives CASSTPGTGRP. The whole CDR3 protein reads CASSTPGTGRPQHF.

For this clone: The read gets to within 3 residues of the CDR3 end, and the germline J gene fills in the rest. The rearrangement links TRBV30 to TRBJ1-2; 7 bases match TRBD1. The CDR3 covers 15 residues. Germline CDR1 and CDR2: GTSNPN and SVGIG (reference sequence). With V trimmed by 6 bases and J by 7 bases, 17 bases remained unmatched. This CDR3 is CACPAFPGGKVGYTF. The sequenced CDR3 bases are TGTGCCTGCCCCGCGTTCCCAGGGGGGAAAGTTGGC.

Comment on this clone: Read sequence stops 3 residues before the CDR3 end, and the germline J gene provides the missing end. V usage is TRBV7-2 and J usage is TRBJ2-3; a possible D gene is TRBD2 (6 bases). V was shortened by 8 bases and J by 6 bases, with 15 bases between the two germline ends. Germline loops: CDR1 SGHTA, CDR2 FQGNSA. The CDR3 extends over 13 amino acids. CDR3 DNA, as far as it was read: TGTGCCAGCGACTTATCTCGGGGGGATACG. This sequence encodes CASDLSRGDT. The full CDR3 reads CASDLSRGDTQYF.

Points on this clone: Read coverage stops 3 residues before the CDR3 terminus; the germline J gene supplies the remainder. This chain connects TRBV20-1 to TRBJ1-2, with D tentatively TRBD1 (5 bases). The CDR3 extends over 13 amino acids. Germline values: CDR1 DFQATT, CDR2 SNEGSKA (reference sequence). The CDR3 protein is CSAPTRGPYDYTF. Incomplete CDR3 DNA: TGCAGTGCCCCGACAAGGGGTCCCTACGAC.

Notes on this clone: The CDR3 end is not reached by the read, which stops 3 residues before it; the germline J gene fills it in. The gene calls are TRBV5-1 and TRBJ2-5; the match to TRBD2 covers 10 bases. The V segment lost 4 bases and the J segment 2 bases; nucleotides outside the gene matches: 2. The germline V gene encodes CDR1 SGHRS and CDR2 YFSETQ. The CDR3 is made up of 14 amino acids. The DNA read from the CDR3 is TGCGCCAGCAGCCGGACTAGCGGACAAGAGACC. Translation gives CASSRTSGQET. From start to end, the CDR3 is CASSRTSGQETQYF.

Points on this clone: The CDR3 goes on 3 residues after the read ends, and that part is filled in from the germline J gene. The chain employs TRBV7-9 and TRBJ1-2; D not resolved. The germline V gene encodes CDR1 SEHNR and CDR2 FQNEAQ (reference sequence). CDR3 length: 15 residues. Here the CDR3 reads CASSLGSSLDSSYTF. The CDR3 DNA, read in part, is TGTGCCAGCAGCTTAGGATCGAGCTTAGATTCTTCC.

As to this clone: The read ends 3 residues before the CDR3 terminus; that terminus is restored from the germline J gene. The gene calls are TRBV7-2 and TRBJ1-1; unclear D gene. V was trimmed by 1 base and J by 1 base, leaving 7 bases between them. CDR3 length equals 14 residues. The germline CDR1 and CDR2 sequences are SGHTA and FQGNSA. The CDR3 sequence is CASSLGHSNTEAFF. The CDR3 DNA, read in part, is TGTGCCAGCAGCTTAGGTCACTCGAACACTGAA.

Comment on this clone: The CDR3 is cut off 3 residues early in the read; its end comes from the germline J gene. This chain uses TRBV19 with TRBJ2-4, with D maybe TRBD2 (5 bases). CDR1 LNHDA and CDR2 SQIVND come from the germline V gene (reference sequence). The CDR3 consists of 13 residues. This chain's CDR3 is CASRQPAGYGQYF. CDR3 DNA (partial): TGTGCCAGTAGACAACCGGCGGGCTATGGT. The full variable domain, completed using reference TRBV19 and TRBJ2-4, is DGGITQSPKYLFRKEGQNVTLSCEQNLNHDAMYWYRQDPGQGLRLIYYSQIVNDFQKGDIAEGYSVSREKKESFPLTVTSAQKNPTAFYLCASRQPAGYGQYFGAGTRLSVL.

With regard to this clone: From the germline J gene comes the end of the CDR3, since the read stops 3 residues before it. The chain carries TRBV30 and TRBJ2-7; D not certain. The V gene lost 0 bases and the J gene lost 3 bases, with 6 bases spanning the gap. There are 12 residues in the CDR3. Per the germline V gene, CDR1 is GTSNPN and CDR2 is SVGIG (reference sequence). The CDR3 loop is CAWSVTDYEQYF. CDR3 bases read: TGTGCCTGGAGTGTAACAGACTACGAG.